Shown below are 23 T cell receptor beta chains from a single sample sequenced in a study of cytomegalovirus exposure and HLA in healthy donors (dated by TCRdb to about 2017). The library was made by the immunoSEQ multiplex PCR assay. For the multiplex PCR, a mixture combining 60 forward primers for TCR Vbeta segments and 13 reverse primers for TCR Jbeta segments was used. The immuneACCESS repertoire file appears here via TCRdb, limited to in-frame rearrangements. These files lack a portion of the clones; in checked studies, under half of the deficit traces to unresolved V genes, and the cause of the others is not known. Across this sample there are some 150,000 clones, with around four fifths seen only once. The ten largest clones capture 1.2% to 1.5% of the sample. The sample was PBMCs. The receptors were gathered from a woman aged 40 to 50 in good health and CMV-seronegative.

The chain has TRBV30 and TRBJ1-1, with a possible D match to TRBD1 (6 bases). Trimming took 0 bases from V and 5 from J, leaving 10 bases between them. The CDR3 consists of 13 residues. CDR1 and CDR2 from the germline V gene are GTSNPN and SVGIG (reference sequence). The CDR3 reads CAWSVDRLTEAFF. CDR3 DNA: TGTGCCTGGAGTGTCGACAGGTTGACTGAAGCTTTCTTT.

V is TRBV4-2 and J is TRBJ1-3, with D possibly TRBD1 on 6 matching bases. This CDR3 region has 21 residues. The V gene's germline CDR1 is LGHNA and CDR2 YNFKEQ. The germline V and J ends were trimmed by 1 base and 1 base, with 26 bases remaining between them. CDR3 bases: TGTGCCAGCAGCCAAGTAGGGGGAGGGACCCTGGCTGTGGGGTCTGGAAACACCATATATTTT. Translation gives CASSQVGGGTLAVGSGNTIYF.

The table lists this clone with a few counts. The J gene is TRBJ1-1, the V gene TRBV6-6; tentative D call: TRBD1 (6 bases). The V end was cut by 9 bases, the J end by 1 base, with 12 bases between. Germline-derived CDR1 and CDR2 are MNHNY and SVGAGI (reference sequence). The CDR3 is 13 amino acids. CDR3 protein: CASRTAGNTEAFF. CDR3 nucleotide sequence: TGTGCCAGTAGGACAGCAGGGAACACTGAAGCTTTCTTT.

This rearrangement joins TRBV10-3 to TRBJ2-1; 7 nucleotides match TRBD1. CDR1 is ENHRY, CDR2 SYGVKD, per germline. Trimming at V came to 2 bases and at J to 10 bases, leaving 5 bases not matched to a gene. The CDR3 consists of 13 residues. CDR3 nucleotide sequence: TGTGCCATCAGTGAGCCTGGACAGGTCGAGCAGTTCTTC. This translates into CAISEPGQVEQFF.

The gene calls are TRBV29-1 and TRBJ2-7; 7 bases match TRBD1. From germline, CDR1 is SQVTM and CDR2 ANQGSEA. The CDR3 is 12 residues long. V dropped 3 bases and J dropped 2; count of bases not matched to a gene: 1. Here the CDR3 DNA reads TGCAGCGTTGAGACAGGGACCTACGAGCAGTACTTC. The encoded protein is CSVETGTYEQYF.

The chain joins TRBV25-1 to TRBJ2-5, with 9 nucleotides matching TRBD1. V lost 2 bases to trimming and J lost 5 bases; unmatched junction nucleotides: 6. Germline loops: CDR1 MGHDK, CDR2 SYGVNS. This CDR3 spans 15 amino acids. CDR3 in amino acids: CASSEPTGGRETQYF. As DNA, the CDR3 is TGTGCCAGCAGTGAACCTACAGGGGGCCGGGAGACCCAGTACTTC.

This clone appeared a few times. V usage is TRBV5-4 and J usage is TRBJ1-4, with no clear D. This CDR3 has 14 residues. Germline CDR1 reads SGHNT; CDR2 reads YYREEE (reference sequence). The V gene lost 4 bases and the J gene lost 5 bases, with 12 bases spanning the gap. CDR3 nucleotides: TGTGCCAGCAGCCTTCGGACGGGAAATGAAAAACTGTTTTTT. Translated, it gives CASSLRTGNEKLFF.

The sample holds a few counts of this clone. This chain uses TRBV5-1 with TRBJ2-1; TRBD2 is a possible D gene (7 bases). The V gene's germline CDR1 is SGHRS and CDR2 YFSETQ. V was cut by 2 bases and J by 2 bases, with 11 bases left in between. The CDR3 runs to 15 residues. CDR3 loop: CASSFEGGAYNEQFF. The DNA of the CDR3 is TGCGCCAGCAGCTTTGAAGGGGGGGCCTACAATGAGCAGTTCTTC.

In this sample, this clone turned up a few times. This rearrangement joins TRBV10-3 to TRBJ2-7, with 11 bases matching TRBD2. The CDR3 is 15 residues long. Germline V gene lookup returns CDR1 ENHRY and CDR2 SYGVKD. J was trimmed by 5 bases and V by 6 bases; bases with no gene match: 9. CDR3 loop: CAISRTSGGAHEQYF. The CDR3 DNA sequence: TGTGCCATCAGCCGTACTAGCGGGGGTGCCCACGAGCAGTACTTC.

V is TRBV27 and J is TRBJ2-6; no clear D. The germline V and J ends were trimmed by 8 bases and 0 bases, with 14 bases remaining between them. The CDR3 has 16 residues. CDR1 and CDR2 (germline): MNHEY, SMNVEV (reference sequence). The CDR3, as DNA: TGTGCCAGCCGTACCGAGACAATCTCTGGGGCCAACGTCCTGACTTTC. It is translated as CASRTETISGANVLTF.

This chain connects TRBV2 to TRBJ1-6; D uncertain. This CDR3 contains 14 residues. CDR1 SNHLY and CDR2 FYNNEI come from the germline V gene. Trimming stripped 8 bases from V and 0 bases from J, with 8 bases between. The chain's CDR3 is CASERSSYNSPLHF. The CDR3 nucleotides read TGTGCCAGCGAAAGGAGCTCCTATAATTCACCCCTCCACTTT.

The V gene is TRBV5-1, the J gene TRBJ1-1; 8 bases align to TRBD1. CDR1 SGHRS and CDR2 YFSETQ come from the germline V gene. The ends lost 4 bases at V and 5 bases at J; junction bases unmatched: 7. The length of the CDR3 is 14 residues. This CDR3 is CASSTGQGVTEAFF. In DNA form, the CDR3 reads TGCGCCAGCAGCACTGGACAGGGAGTGACTGAAGCTTTCTTT.

J is TRBJ1-6 and V is TRBV2; D may be TRBD1 (6 bases). Germline-derived CDR1 and CDR2 are SNHLY and FYNNEI. Trimming left V 4 bases short and J 7 bases short, with 14 bases between. This CDR3 comprises 15 residues. This chain's CDR3 is CASSGGGAQNSPLHF. CDR3 sequence (DNA): TGTGCCAGCAGTGGAGGGGGGGCCCAGAATTCACCCCTCCACTTT.

The chain couples TRBV27 to TRBJ1-6; TRBD1 matches at 8 bases. The CDR3 is 15 amino acids. The germline gives CDR1 MNHEY, CDR2 SMNVEV (reference sequence). Unmatched junction bases numbered 8, after V lost 5 bases and J lost 8 bases. CDR3 in amino acids: CASSPQDRVYSPLHF. The CDR3 DNA follows: TGTGCCAGCAGTCCCCAGGACAGGGTGTATTCACCCCTCCACTTT.

The chain carries TRBV10-1 and TRBJ2-7, with 14 bases aligning to TRBD2. The CDR3 consists of 16 residues. Germline values: CDR1 WNHNN, CDR2 SYGVQD (reference sequence). After removal of 5 bases from V and 5 bases from J, the junction contained 8 bases not matched to a gene. CDR3 in amino acids: CASSPGTSGGKHEQYF. CDR3 DNA sequence: TGCGCCAGCAGTCCCGGGACTAGCGGGGGTAAGCACGAGCAGTACTTC.

The chain combines TRBV6-5 with TRBJ1-4; D perhaps matches TRBD1 (6 bases). The CDR3 has 14 amino acids. CDR1 MNHEY and CDR2 SVGAGI come from the germline V gene. Trimming pared 0 bases from V and 8 bases from J, leaving 10 bases between. As DNA, the CDR3 is TGTGCCAGCAGTTACTCACAGGGTGGAGAAAAACTGTTTTTT. It codes for CASSYSQGGEKLFF.

Only a few counts were recorded for this clone. The rearrangement links TRBV4-1 to TRBJ1-2, with D possibly being TRBD1 (6 bases). Germline values: CDR1 MGHRA, CDR2 YSYEKL. V gave up 0 bases and J gave up 4 bases, with 15 bases separating them. The CDR3 length is 16 residues. CDR3 sequence (DNA): TGCGCCAGCAGCCAAGATTGGGACACCACTCTCTATGGCTACACCTTC. This gives the protein CASSQDWDTTLYGYTF.

This chain joins TRBV28 and TRBJ1-1; possible D gene TRBD1, 6 bases. The V gene lost 4 bases and the J gene lost 1 base, with 10 bases spanning the gap. The CDR3 runs to 14 residues. CDR1 MDHEN and CDR2 SYDVKM come from the germline V gene. CDR3 nucleotide sequence: TGTGCCAGCAGTTATGTGGGACAGAACACTGAAGCTTTCTTT. It specifies CASSYVGQNTEAFF.

This clone was seen only once. The chain has TRBV2 and TRBJ2-5; D might be TRBD2 (5 bases). There are 15 residues in the CDR3. V lost 4 bases to trimming and J lost 1 base, with 13 bases between them. Looked up from germline, CDR1 is SNHLY and CDR2 is FYNNEI. Written as DNA, the CDR3 is TGTGCCAGCAGTGGCGAAGCGGTACTCCAAGAGACCCAGTACTTC. The encoded protein is CASSGEAVLQETQYF.

The rearrangement uses TRBV15 and TRBJ1-1, with 11 bases fitting TRBD1. Germline assignment: CDR1 LNHNV and CDR2 YYDKDF (reference sequence). The CDR3 has 16 amino acids. Losses at the gene ends were 3 bases for V and 0 bases for J; bases not matched to a gene: 3. The CDR3 here is CATSRDRGLVNTEAFF. Written as DNA, the CDR3 is TGTGCCACCAGCAGGGACAGGGGGCTGGTGAACACTGAAGCTTTCTTT. Variable domain in full (rest from reference TRBV15 and TRBJ1-1): DAMVIQNPRYQVTQFGKPVTLSCSQTLNHNVMYWYQQKSSQAPKLLFHYYDKDFNNEADTPDNFQSRRPNTSFCFLDIRSPGLGDTAMYLCATSRDRGLVNTEAFFGQGTRLTVV.

This clone was detected only once. The chain is built from TRBV18 and TRBJ1-5; maybe TRBD1 (5 bases). There are 15 residues in the CDR3. Trimming stripped 3 bases from V and 3 bases from J, with 12 bases between. CDR1 and CDR2 (germline): KGHSH, LQKENI. CDR3 coding DNA: TGTGCCAGCTCACCCCGCCCGGGGGACAATCAGCCCCAGCATTTT. Translating gives CASSPRPGDNQPQHF.

The rearrangement uses TRBV5-1 and TRBJ1-1; D unclear. The germline V gene encodes CDR1 SGHRS and CDR2 YFSETQ. V gave up 1 base and J gave up 2 bases, with 6 bases separating them. The CDR3 loop spans 13 amino acids. This CDR3 is CASSLTANTEAFF. The CDR3 DNA reads TGCGCCAGCAGCTTGACAGCAAACACTGAAGCTTTCTTT.

The chain links TRBV7-3 to TRBJ2-1; 9 bases are shared with TRBD2. This CDR3 has 17 residues. Germline lookup yields CDR1 SGHTA and CDR2 FQGTGA. The V gene end was trimmed by 5 bases and the J gene end by 2 bases; junction bases not matched to a gene: 10. The CDR3 is CASSVKGGGATYNEQFF. The CDR3 DNA follows: TGTGCCAGCAGCGTCAAGGGCGGGGGGGCGACCTACAATGAGCAGTTCTTC.